What follows are 27 T cell receptor beta chains derived from one specimen sequenced in a study of blood T cell repertoires in COVID-19. The repertoire was sequenced with immunoSEQ multiplex PCR; TCRdb's copy has only in-frame clones and lacks some. This sample carries about 220,000 clones, roughly 90% of them seen once, and the ten largest clones take over 3%. Sequenced sample: PBMCs or T cells enriched from blood (not recorded which). These receptors were taken from a woman aged 40 to 50 with acute COVID-19.

J is TRBJ1-5 and V is TRBV7-2; possible D gene TRBD1, 6 bases. This CDR3 contains 16 residues. The V gene's germline CDR1 is SGHTA and CDR2 FQGNSA. V was trimmed by 0 bases and J by 6 bases, leaving 15 bases between them. The CDR3 nucleotides are TGTGCCAGCAGCTTAGCGAGCCAGGGGAGTTTTCAGCCCCAGCATTTT. Translated: CASSLASQGSFQPQHF.

The chain joins TRBV15 to TRBJ2-1; a weak D match, TRBD2 (6 bases). CDR3 length: 18 amino acids. Trimming took off 0 bases at V and 4 bases at J, with 19 bases between the two ends. Germline V CDR1 and CDR2: LNHNV, YYDKDF (reference sequence). As DNA, the CDR3 is TGTGCCACCAGCAGAGATCGTACGGGGGACCCGAAATACAATGAGCAGTTCTTC. Its protein product is CATSRDRTGDPKYNEQFF.

CDR3 bases: TGTGCCAGCAGTTCTGTACAATTCAACTACAATGAGCAGTTCTTC. Protein product: CASSSVQFNYNEQFF. The rearrangement uses TRBV27 and TRBJ2-1; D uncertain. Germline lookup yields CDR1 MNHEY and CDR2 SMNVEV (reference sequence). V lost 4 bases, J lost 3 bases, and 13 bases lay in between. The CDR3 is made up of 15 amino acids.

The genes are TRBV7-9 and TRBJ1-2; 7 bases are a match to TRBD1. CDR1 and CDR2 (germline): SEHNR, FQNEAQ (reference sequence). The CDR3 runs to 13 residues. V shed 6 bases, J shed 4 bases, and the junction held 5 bases outside the gene matches. The CDR3 bases are TGTGCCAGCAGTAAAGACAGGGTCTATGGCTACACCTTC. This translates into CASSKDRVYGYTF.

The DNA of the CDR3 is TGTGCCAGCAGCTTAGTAGGCGGTAGCAATCAGCCCCAGCATTTT. Protein sequence: CASSLVGGSNQPQHF. The chain carries TRBV7-9 and TRBJ1-5; no definite D call. The CDR3 runs 15 residues. The V gene lost 1 base and the J gene lost 0 bases, with 7 bases spanning the gap. Germline loops: CDR1 SEHNR, CDR2 FQNEAQ (reference sequence).

The chain links TRBV7-2 to TRBJ1-6; maybe TRBD1 (6 bases). The CDR3 loop spans 17 amino acids. V lost 5 bases to trimming and J lost 10 bases, with 24 bases between them. In germline, CDR1 is SGHTA, CDR2 FQGNSA. DNA for the CDR3: TGTGCCAGCAGCGTAGGGGAGGGGCAGGGGAAAACATCACCCCTCCACTTT. It yields the protein CASSVGEGQGKTSPLHF. Based on the CDR3 plus reference TRBV7-2 and TRBJ1-6, the full variable domain is GAGVSQSPSNKVTEKGKDVELRCDPISGHTALYWYRQSLGQGLEFLIYFQGNSAPDKSGLPSDRFSAERTGGSVSTLTIQRTQQEDSAVYLCASSVGEGQGKTSPLHFGNGTRLTVT.

The chain links TRBV3-1 (or the pseudogene TRBV3-2) to TRBJ1-4; D possibly corresponds to TRBD1 (6 bases). Trimming removed 3 bases from V and 8 bases from J, with 19 bases in between. CDR3 length: 16 amino acids. Germline V gene sequence: CDR1 LGHDT, CDR2 YNNKEL (reference sequence). The CDR3 sequence: CASSQAAGAGGEKLFF. The CDR3 DNA reads TGTGCCAGCAGCCAGGCCGCAGGGGCGGGAGGAGAAAAACTGTTTTTT.

The chain recombines TRBV5-1 with TRBJ1-2, with no clear D. The CDR3 spans 13 residues. Trimming cost V 5 bases and J 1 base, with 9 bases left between them. Germline V gene data show CDR1 as SGHRS and CDR2 as YFSETQ. The CDR3 loop reads CASSERVNYGYTF. The CDR3 nucleotides are TGCGCCAGCAGTGAGAGAGTTAACTATGGCTACACCTTC.

The gene calls are TRBV5-1 and TRBJ1-5; a weak D match, TRBD1 (5 bases). Trimming left V 4 bases short and J 3 bases short, with 14 bases between. Germline CDR1 is SGHRS and CDR2 is YFSETQ. The CDR3 contains 15 residues. The chain's CDR3 is CASSPGGSNNQPQHF. Written as DNA, the CDR3 is TGCGCCAGCAGCCCCGGGGGGAGTAACAATCAGCCCCAGCATTTT.

The genes are TRBV5-1 and TRBJ2-7; maybe TRBD2 (6 bases). Trimming took off 5 bases at V and 4 bases at J, with 13 bases between the two ends. The CDR3 is made up of 13 amino acids. Germline V lookup: CDR1 SGHRS, CDR2 YFSETQ. The CDR3 bases are TGCGCCAGCAGAGGGACGGGAGTTTACGAGCAGTACTTC. Translation gives CASRGTGVYEQYF.

The chain carries TRBV24-1 and TRBJ2-3; TRBD2 matches 9 bases. V lost 1 base, J lost 1 base, and 2 bases stayed unmatched. Germline-derived CDR1 and CDR2 are KGHDR and SFDVKD. The CDR3 contains 16 residues. CDR3: CATSDFSGGGTDTQYF. In nucleotides, the CDR3 is TGTGCCACCAGTGATTTTAGCGGGGGCGGCACAGATACGCAGTATTTT.

The J gene is TRBJ2-2, the V gene TRBV7-2, with a weak D call TRBD2 (5 bases). The CDR3 covers 16 residues. Germline V lookup: CDR1 SGHTA, CDR2 FQGNSA. V lost 2 bases to trimming and J lost 2 bases, with 12 bases between them. CDR3 in DNA: TGTGCCAGCAGCTTAATGAGCGGCCTAAACACCGGGGAGCTGTTTTTT. Its protein is CASSLMSGLNTGELFF.

This clone was picked up one time. The genes are TRBV2 and TRBJ1-1; D perhaps matches TRBD1 (6 bases). The CDR3 has 14 amino acids. Between the trimmed V and J ends, which lost 6 bases and 4 bases, there was a span of 15 bases. Germline V gene data show CDR1 as SNHLY and CDR2 as FYNNEI. CDR3 nucleotides: TGTGCCAGCAGAAAGGGGGGGCTGAGCACTGAAGCTTTCTTT. Translated: CASRKGGLSTEAFF.

This clone was picked up one time. The chain is built from TRBV3-1 (or the pseudogene TRBV3-2) and TRBJ1-2; possibly TRBD1 for D (5 bases). The CDR3 loop spans 15 amino acids. Trimming removed 1 base from V and 3 bases from J, with 12 bases in between. The V gene's germline CDR1 is LGHDT and CDR2 YNNKEL (reference sequence). CDR3 loop: CASSQGRQYYYGYTF. CDR3 DNA: TGTGCCAGCAGCCAAGGGCGACAGTACTACTATGGCTACACCTTC.

J is TRBJ1-3 and V is TRBV3-1 (or the pseudogene TRBV3-2); D remains ambiguous. The germline gives CDR1 LGHDT, CDR2 YNNKEL (reference sequence). The CDR3 has 14 residues. V was pared by 2 bases and J by 4 bases, with 9 bases between. CDR3 residues: CASSQFDGGNTIYF. The CDR3 coding sequence is TGTGCCAGCAGCCAATTCGACGGGGGAAACACCATATATTTT.

To note about this clone: This CDR3 is also generated by other DNA sequences in the sample. The V gene is TRBV9, the J gene TRBJ1-1, with D unclear. From germline, CDR1 is SGDLS and CDR2 YYNGEE. V lost 2 bases and J lost 3, with 11 bases in between. The CDR3 is made up of 14 amino acids. The DNA of the CDR3 is TGTGCCAGCAGCGTCCGTGGTCGAGACACTGAAGCTTTCTTT. Its protein is CASSVRGRDTEAFF. Full variable domain (remainder filled in from reference TRBV9 and TRBJ1-1): DSGVTQTPKHLITATGQRVTLRCSPRSGDLSVYWYQQSLDQGLQFLIQYYNGEERAKGNILERFSAQQFPDLHSELNLSSLELGDSALYFCASSVRGRDTEAFFGQGTRLTVV.

Comments on this clone: Sequence at one end of the junction differs from germline and may be a read error. The chain links TRBV7-2 to TRBJ1-2; 8 nucleotides line up with TRBD1. This CDR3 is 14 amino acids long. The germline gives CDR1 SGHTA, CDR2 FQGNSA. DNA for the CDR3: TGTGCCAGCGGCTTTTACGAGACAGGGGATGGCTACACCTTC. This translates into CASGFYETGDGYTF.

Only one count was recorded for this clone. The rearrangement links TRBV3-1 (or the pseudogene TRBV3-2) to TRBJ1-1, with D perhaps TRBD1 (5 bases). This CDR3 is built from 17 residues. The V and J ends lost 1 base and 3 bases respectively, with 18 bases between them. CDR1 LGHDT and CDR2 YNNKEL come from the germline V gene (reference sequence). Written as DNA, the CDR3 is TGTGCCAGCAGCCAAGTGGGGCTTGGCCTAGGGGACACTGAAGCTTTCTTT. The encoded protein is CASSQVGLGLGDTEAFF.

The V and J genes are TRBV5-4 and TRBJ1-2; possibly TRBD1 for D (6 bases). This CDR3 comprises 14 residues. Germline-derived CDR1 and CDR2 are SGHNT and YYREEE (reference sequence). Trimming pared 3 bases from V and 1 base from J, leaving 10 bases between. The CDR3 nucleotides are TGTGCCAGCAGCTCGGCGGACAGTAACTATGGCTACACCTTC. It specifies CASSSADSNYGYTF.

The chain has TRBV7-2 and TRBJ2-1; 11 bases line up with TRBD2. This CDR3 comprises 17 residues. The V gene end was trimmed by 2 bases and the J gene end by 2 bases; junction bases not matched to a gene: 5. Per the germline V gene, CDR1 is SGHTA and CDR2 is FQGNSA. CDR3 protein: CASSLLAGGLTYNEQFF. In DNA, the CDR3 is TGTGCCAGCAGCTTACTAGCGGGGGGACTTACCTACAATGAGCAGTTCTTC.

The rearrangement joins TRBV7-2 to TRBJ2-5; 10 bases line up with TRBD2. V shed 3 bases, J shed 1 base, and the junction held 5 bases outside the gene matches. The CDR3 extends over 16 amino acids. CDR1 and CDR2 from the germline V gene are SGHTA and FQGNSA. The CDR3 DNA sequence: TGTGCCAGCAGCTTCTCTAGCGGGGGACCCCAAGAGACCCAGTACTTC. Its translation: CASSFSSGGPQETQYF.

The chain recombines TRBV11-2 with TRBJ1-2; 7 nucleotides align to TRBD1. Looked up from germline, CDR1 is SGHAT and CDR2 is FQNNGV. Trimming took 7 bases from V and 2 from J; bases not matched to a gene: 4. CDR3 length equals 13 residues. CDR3 region: CASTGTENYGYTF. In nucleotides, the CDR3 is TGTGCCAGCACCGGGACAGAAAACTATGGCTACACCTTC. Looking up the rest from reference TRBV11-2 and TRBJ1-2 gives the full variable domain: EAGVAQSPRYKIIEKRQSVAFWCNPISGHATLYWYQQILGQGPKLLIQFQNNGVVDDSQLPKDRFSAERLKGVDSTLKIQPAKLEDSAVYLCASTGTENYGYTFGSGTRLTVV.

In its sample, this clone was seen once. The V call is TRBV5-1, the J call TRBJ1-1, with 8 bases identical to TRBD1. Germline V gene data show CDR1 as SGHRS and CDR2 as YFSETQ. J was trimmed by 4 bases and V by 2 bases; bases with no gene match: 7. This CDR3 has 15 residues. The chain's CDR3 is CASSFTTGGGTEAFF. CDR3 coding DNA: TGCGCCAGCAGCTTTACAACAGGGGGTGGCACTGAAGCTTTCTTT. Full variable domain (rest looked up from reference TRBV5-1 and TRBJ1-1): KAGVTQTPRYLIKTRGQQVTLSCSPISGHRSVSWYQQTPGQGLQFLFEYFSETQRNKGNFPGRFSGRQFSNSRSEMNVSTLELGDSALYLCASSFTTGGGTEAFFGQGTRLTVV.

In this sample, this clone turned up once. V usage is TRBV2 and J usage is TRBJ1-2; 9 bases agree with TRBD1. Germline CDR1 reads SNHLY; CDR2 reads FYNNEI. Losses at the gene ends were 4 bases for V and 3 bases for J; bases not matched to a gene: 9. The CDR3 sequence is 16 residues long. The CDR3, as DNA: TGTGCCAGCAGTGGGACAGGGGAAGGAGGAGACTATGGCTACACCTTC. Translation: CASSGTGEGGDYGYTF.

The rearrangement links TRBV5-4 to TRBJ2-2; the D is unclear. Per germline, CDR1 SGHNT and CDR2 YYREEE (reference sequence). CDR3 size: 15 residues. The V and J ends lost 0 bases and 1 base respectively, with 7 bases between them. The CDR3, as DNA: TGTGCCAGCAGCTTGGGAACAGTGAACACCGGGGAGCTGTTTTTT. Translating gives CASSLGTVNTGELFF.

V and J are TRBV5-4 and TRBJ1-1; the D gene is possibly TRBD1 (5 bases). Deletions cut 3 bases from V and 6 bases from J, with 18 bases between. The germline gives CDR1 SGHNT, CDR2 YYREEE (reference sequence). The CDR3 covers 15 residues. CDR3 protein: CASSSRVNLDAEAFF. The CDR3, as DNA: TGTGCCAGCAGCTCCAGGGTAAACTTGGACGCTGAAGCTTTCTTT. The full variable domain, with the rest looked up from reference TRBV5-4 and TRBJ1-1, is ETGVTQSPTHLIKTRGQQVTLRCSSQSGHNTVSWYQQALGQGPQFIFQYYREEENGRGNFPPRFSGLQFPNYSSELNVNALELDDSALYLCASSSRVNLDAEAFFGQGTRLTVV.

The J gene is TRBJ1-4, the V gene TRBV19; D is uncertain. In germline, CDR1 is LNHDA, CDR2 SQIVND (reference sequence). V dropped 6 bases and J dropped 8 bases, with 13 bases sitting between them. The CDR3 runs to 13 residues. The CDR3 protein is CASSLGWKEKLFF. CDR3 nucleotide sequence: TGTGCCAGTAGCCTGGGCTGGAAGGAAAAACTGTTTTTT.